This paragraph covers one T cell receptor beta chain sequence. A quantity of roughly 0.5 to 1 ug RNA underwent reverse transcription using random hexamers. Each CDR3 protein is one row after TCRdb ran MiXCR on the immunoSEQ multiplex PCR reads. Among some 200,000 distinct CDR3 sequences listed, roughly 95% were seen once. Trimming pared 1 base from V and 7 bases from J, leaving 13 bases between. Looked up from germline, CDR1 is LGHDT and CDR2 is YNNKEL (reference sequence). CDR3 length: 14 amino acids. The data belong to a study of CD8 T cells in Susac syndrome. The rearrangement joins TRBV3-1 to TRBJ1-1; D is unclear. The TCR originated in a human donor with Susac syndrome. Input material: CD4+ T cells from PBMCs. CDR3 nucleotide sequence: TGTGCCAGCAGCCAAGTTGAGGTCGCCAGTGAAGCTTTCTTT. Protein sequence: CASSQVEVASEAFF.